Listed below are T cell receptor beta chains from one sample, sequenced in a study of T-cell memory formation after mild COVID-19. TCRdb ran MiXCR on the 5' RACE reads and lists one entry per CDR3 protein. This repertoire shows approximately 260,000 distinct CDR3 sequences, approximately 15% found once; its top ten account for more than 20%. Sequencing was done on a sample of PBMCs or a T cell subset sorted from them (not recorded which). The receptors stem from a man younger than 35 who had mild COVID-19 (a few samples of this study predate the infection). Cell type and time point are not known. CDR3s include the opening cysteine and the closing phenylalanine or tryptophan. The order of the fields is J gene, D gene, V gene, clone size, CDR3 DNA, CDR3 protein. D genes are given only for firm matches. A row's size may be missing; if present it is once, few, many or a size class.

j_call: TRBJ2-5
d_call: -
v_call: TRBV19
clone_size: few
cdr3_nt: TGTGCCAGTAGTAGTTGGGTCCAAGAGACCCAGTACTTC
cdr3_aa: CASSSWVQETQYF

j_call: TRBJ1-6
d_call: TRBD1
v_call: TRBV7-2
clone_size: few
cdr3_nt: TGTGCCAGCAGCTTAGTCGGCAGGGGGCAATCACCCCTCCACTTT
cdr3_aa: CASSLVGRGQSPLHF

j_call: TRBJ2-2
d_call: -
v_call: TRBV20-1
clone_size: -
cdr3_nt: TGCAGTGCTAGAGTTTCGGGGGGCGGGGCCCACACCGGGGAGCTGTTTTTT
cdr3_aa: CSARVSGGGAHTGELFF

j_call: TRBJ2-1
d_call: -
v_call: TRBV29-1
clone_size: -
cdr3_nt: TGCAGCGTTGAAGTCCCAGGGAACGGGGATGAGCAGTTCTTC
cdr3_aa: CSVEVPGNGDEQFF

j_call: TRBJ1-6
d_call: TRBD1
v_call: TRBV10-3
clone_size: -
cdr3_nt: TGTGCCATCAGTTTACAGGGGGCCCAGTCACCCCTCCACTTT
cdr3_aa: CAISLQGAQSPLHF

j_call: TRBJ2-5
d_call: -
v_call: TRBV20-1
clone_size: few
cdr3_nt: TGCAGTGCCACGACGGTGGCGGGGATAGAGACCCAGTACTTC
cdr3_aa: CSATTVAGIETQYF

j_call: TRBJ2-3
d_call: TRBD2
v_call: TRBV5-5
clone_size: -
cdr3_nt: TGTGCCAGCAGCTTGAATCGGGGGGGGCCGCAGTATTTT
cdr3_aa: CASSLNRGGPQYF

j_call: TRBJ2-3
d_call: -
v_call: TRBV14
clone_size: -
cdr3_nt: TGTGCCAGCAGCCAAGGGTCCAACCGTCACACAGATACGCAGTATTTT
cdr3_aa: CASSQGSNRHTDTQYF

j_call: TRBJ1-5
d_call: -
v_call: TRBV4-1
clone_size: few
cdr3_nt: TGCGCCAGCAGCCAGGGTTCTCATTTTAAGCTGTCGGGAAACAATCAGCCCCAGCATTTT
cdr3_aa: CASSQGSHFKLSGNNQPQHF

j_call: TRBJ1-4
d_call: -
v_call: TRBV6-2/TRBV6-3
clone_size: few
cdr3_nt: TGTGCCAGCAGTTACCCGGGGAATGAAAAACTGTTTTTT
cdr3_aa: CASSYPGNEKLFF

j_call: TRBJ2-1
d_call: -
v_call: TRBV11-2
clone_size: -
cdr3_nt: TGTGCCAGCAGGAGGGGAGGCTTAGCCGATGAGCAGTTCTTC
cdr3_aa: CASRRGGLADEQFF

j_call: TRBJ1-2
d_call: -
v_call: TRBV6-2/TRBV6-3
clone_size: -
cdr3_nt: TGTGCCAGCAGTTATTCGGCAAACTATGGCTACACCTTC
cdr3_aa: CASSYSANYGYTF

j_call: TRBJ2-3
d_call: -
v_call: TRBV2
clone_size: once
cdr3_nt: TGTGCCAGCAGTGAATACGTAGGGGACACAGATACGCAGTATTTT
cdr3_aa: CASSEYVGDTDTQYF

j_call: TRBJ2-1
d_call: -
v_call: TRBV4-1
clone_size: many
cdr3_nt: TGCGCCAGCAAGCCAGGGCTGGGGTTCTCCTACAATGAGCAGTTCTTC
cdr3_aa: CASKPGLGFSYNEQFF

j_call: TRBJ1-3
d_call: -
v_call: TRBV29-1
clone_size: few
cdr3_nt: TGCAGCGTGGTCGTGGGGGACTCTGGAAACACCATATATTTT
cdr3_aa: CSVVVGDSGNTIYF

j_call: TRBJ2-5
d_call: -
v_call: TRBV7-2
clone_size: few
cdr3_nt: TGTGCCAGCAGCTTAAATCTTGGGACCCAGTACTTC
cdr3_aa: CASSLNLGTQYF

j_call: TRBJ2-5
d_call: -
v_call: TRBV7-9
clone_size: few
cdr3_nt: TGTGCCAGCAGCGACAGCGAGACCCAGTACTTC
cdr3_aa: CASSDSETQYF

j_call: TRBJ2-5
d_call: -
v_call: TRBV5-1
clone_size: -
cdr3_nt: TGCGCCAGCAGGATTGAATGGGATCTCGAGACCCAGTACTTC
cdr3_aa: CASRIEWDLETQYF

j_call: TRBJ2-5
d_call: -
v_call: TRBV29-1
clone_size: few
cdr3_nt: TGCAGCCATAGCGGACAGGCGGGGGAGACCCAGTACTTC
cdr3_aa: CSHSGQAGETQYF

j_call: TRBJ2-7
d_call: -
v_call: TRBV6-5
clone_size: -
cdr3_nt: TGTGCCAGCAGTTACTCTTGGGGGGCCGAGCAGTACTTC
cdr3_aa: CASSYSWGAEQYF

j_call: TRBJ1-1
d_call: -
v_call: TRBV11-2
clone_size: -
cdr3_nt: TGTGCCAGCAGCTTCCGGACTGCGACTGAAGCTTTCTTT
cdr3_aa: CASSFRTATEAFF

j_call: TRBJ1-5
d_call: -
v_call: TRBV30
clone_size: -
cdr3_nt: TGTGCCTGGACGGCCAGCCGGGGGAGCAATCAGCCCCAGCATTTT
cdr3_aa: CAWTASRGSNQPQHF

j_call: TRBJ2-3
d_call: -
v_call: TRBV4-1
clone_size: -
cdr3_nt: TGCGCCAGCAGCCAGGCCCCGCGGCGGGGTGCAGATACGCAGTATTTT
cdr3_aa: CASSQAPRRGADTQYF

j_call: TRBJ2-5
d_call: TRBD2
v_call: TRBV7-2
clone_size: -
cdr3_nt: TGTGCCAGCAGCTTCGGGGGGGATGAGACCCAGTACTTC
cdr3_aa: CASSFGGDETQYF